The 10 T cell receptor beta chains below come from one sample, sequenced in a study of blood T cell repertoires in COVID-19 (TCRdb year 2020). The library was prepared using the immunoSEQ multiplex PCR assay. TCRdb limited this immuneACCESS table to in-frame rearrangements with V and J called. A share of clones is missing; checked studies link under half to unresolved V genes, and the rest is unexplained. For this sample there are 200,000 or so clones; approximately 83% appear just once. Around 7% of the sample rests with the top ten. Specimen: PBMCs or T cells enriched from blood (not recorded which). The receptor source for this set is a man aged 35 to 55 who had recovered from COVID-19.

The chain carries TRBV19 and TRBJ1-2, with 7 nucleotides matching TRBD1. J was trimmed by 6 bases and V by 3 bases; bases with no gene match: 7. CDR3 size: 14 residues. Germline CDR1 and CDR2: LNHDA and SQIVND (reference sequence). The CDR3 DNA reads as TGTGCCAGTAGTATTACAGGGGTGAGGCATGGCTACACCTTC. It codes for CASSITGVRHGYTF.

The V gene is TRBV29-1, the J gene TRBJ2-5; 7 bases are a match to TRBD2. The CDR3 covers 18 residues. V dropped 1 base and J dropped 4; count of bases not matched to a gene: 18. CDR1 is SQVTM, CDR2 ANQGSEA, per germline. The CDR3 DNA is TGCAGCGTTGAAGTCTTTCAAGGACTAGGAGGTTTTCGAGAGACCCAGTACTTC. It codes for CSVEVFQGLGGFRETQYF. The complete variable domain, with remaining parts taken from reference TRBV29-1 and TRBJ2-5, reads SAVISQKPSRDICQRGTSLTIQCQVDSQVTMMFWYRQQPGQSLTLIATANQGSEATYESGFVIDKFPISRPNLTFSTLTVSNMSPEDSSIYLCSVEVFQGLGGFRETQYFGPGTRLLVL.

The V gene is TRBV18, the J gene TRBJ2-7; TRBD1 agrees at 7 bases. The germline CDR1 and CDR2 sequences are KGHSH and LQKENI. Trimming took 1 base from V and 7 from J; bases not matched to a gene: 1. The CDR3 contains 12 residues. CDR3 in amino acids: CASSPQDREQYF. CDR3 DNA sequence: TGTGCCAGCTCACCACAGGACAGGGAGCAGTACTTC.

The gene calls are TRBV6-4 and TRBJ2-7, with 12 bases lining up with TRBD2. Germline V gene sequence: CDR1 MRHNA, CDR2 SNTAGT. The CDR3 totals 16 residues. The junction had 9 bases not matched to a gene; V was cut back by 7 bases and J by 2 bases. The CDR3 region has the DNA TGTGCCAGCACAGACTGGCTAGCGGGGGGGCCCTACGAGCAGTACTTC. Residues: CASTDWLAGGPYEQYF.

The V call is TRBV13, the J call TRBJ2-5, with D tentatively TRBD2 (6 bases). The CDR3 covers 16 residues. V shed 2 bases and J shed 3 bases, with 16 bases lying between them. The germline V gene encodes CDR1 PRHDT and CDR2 FYEKMQ (reference sequence). Written as DNA, the CDR3 is TGTGCCAGCAGCTTAACCGGTATGGGGGGAGAAGAGACCCAGTACTTC. Translation: CASSLTGMGGEETQYF.

In this sample, this clone turned up a few times. Other DNA sequences from this sample encode an identical CDR3 as well. V is TRBV5-4 and J is TRBJ1-1; TRBD1 aligns across 7 bases. Trimming took 0 bases from V and 2 from J; bases not matched to a gene: 1. The CDR3 has 14 amino acids. CDR1 SGHNT and CDR2 YYREEE come from the germline V gene (reference sequence). The CDR3 loop is CASSLDRGNTEAFF. The CDR3, as DNA: TGTGCCAGCAGCTTGGACAGGGGAAACACTGAAGCTTTCTTT.

The chain recombines TRBV4-1 with TRBJ2-7; TRBD2 matches at 7 bases. Per germline, CDR1 MGHRA and CDR2 YSYEKL. The V segment lost 0 bases and the J segment 2 bases; nucleotides outside the gene matches: 7. The CDR3 has 16 amino acids. The CDR3 bases are TGCGCCAGCAGCCAAGACTCGGCGGGAGTAACCTACGAGCAGTACTTC. It translates to CASSQDSAGVTYEQYF.

V is TRBV28 and J is TRBJ1-5, with D possibly being TRBD1 (5 bases). Germline V lookup: CDR1 MDHEN, CDR2 SYDVKM. CDR3 length equals 12 residues. Trimming shortened V by 5 bases and J by 7 bases, and 9 bases separated the two germline ends. Here the CDR3 reads CASSQGRQPQHF. CDR3 nucleotides: TGTGCCAGCAGTCAGGGTCGCCAGCCCCAGCATTTT.

Only a few counts were recorded for this clone. The chain has TRBV6-2 or TRBV6-3 and TRBJ1-6; 8 nucleotides match TRBD1. This CDR3 region has 17 residues. Per germline, CDR1 MNHEY and CDR2 SVGEGT. Unmatched junction bases numbered 8, after V lost 2 bases and J lost 5 bases. CDR3 sequence reads: CASSYRTRGPNNSPLHF. Written as DNA, the CDR3 is TGTGCCAGCAGTTACCGCACCAGGGGGCCAAATAATTCACCCCTCCACTTT.

This clone was detected a few times. As DNA, the CDR3 is TGTGCCAGCAGCCCCCGACAGCCTAATTCACCCCTCCACTTT. This gives the protein CASSPRQPNSPLHF. V gene TRBV3-1 (or the pseudogene TRBV3-2) combines with J gene TRBJ1-6, with D possibly matching TRBD1 (5 bases). The CDR3 sequence is 14 residues long. The V end lost 4 bases, the J end lost 6 bases, and 10 bases lay between the germline ends. Looked up from germline, CDR1 is LGHDT and CDR2 is YNNKEL (reference sequence).